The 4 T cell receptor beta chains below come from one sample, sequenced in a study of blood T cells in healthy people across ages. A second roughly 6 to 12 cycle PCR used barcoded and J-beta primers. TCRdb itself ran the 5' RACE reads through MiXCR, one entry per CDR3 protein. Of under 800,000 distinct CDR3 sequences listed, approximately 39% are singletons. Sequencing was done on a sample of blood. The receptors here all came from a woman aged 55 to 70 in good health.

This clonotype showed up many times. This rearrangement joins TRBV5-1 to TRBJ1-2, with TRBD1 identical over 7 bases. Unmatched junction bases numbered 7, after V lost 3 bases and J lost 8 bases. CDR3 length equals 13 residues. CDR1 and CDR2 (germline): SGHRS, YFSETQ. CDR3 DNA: TGCGCCAGCAGCTCGGAGACAGGGTTAGGCTACACCTTC. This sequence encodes CASSSETGLGYTF.

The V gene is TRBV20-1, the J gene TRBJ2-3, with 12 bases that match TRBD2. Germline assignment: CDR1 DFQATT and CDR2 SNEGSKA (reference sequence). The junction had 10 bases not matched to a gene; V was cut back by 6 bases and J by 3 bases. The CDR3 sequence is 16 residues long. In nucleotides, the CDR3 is TGCAGTGCGAGACGACTGACTAGCGGGAGTACAGATACGCAGTATTTT. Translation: CSARRLTSGSTDTQYF.

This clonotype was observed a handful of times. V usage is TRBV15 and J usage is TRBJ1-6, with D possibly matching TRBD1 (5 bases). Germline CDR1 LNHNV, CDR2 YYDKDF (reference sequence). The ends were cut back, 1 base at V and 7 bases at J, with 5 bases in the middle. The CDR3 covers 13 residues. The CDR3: CATSRGDNSPLHF. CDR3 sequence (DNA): TGTGCCACCAGCAGAGGGGACAATTCACCCCTCCACTTT.

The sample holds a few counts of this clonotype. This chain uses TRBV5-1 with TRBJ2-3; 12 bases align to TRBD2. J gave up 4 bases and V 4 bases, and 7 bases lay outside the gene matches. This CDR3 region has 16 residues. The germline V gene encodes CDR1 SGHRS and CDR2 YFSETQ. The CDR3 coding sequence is TGCGCCAGCAGCCCTTCTACTAGCGGGGGGCCAGATACGCAGTATTTT. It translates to CASSPSTSGGPDTQYF.